Detailed here is one T cell receptor (beta chain). The sample belongs to a study of blood T cell repertoires in COVID-19. The wider study: The samples span acute and convalescent COVID-19 from the United States, Italy and Spain. Sources were T cells, B-cell-depleted T cells, or PBMCs; the material itself was cDNA or gDNA.

In the study's own analysis: Reference gene primer amplification gave estimated nucleated cell counts. Libraries were prepared by immunoSEQ multiplex PCR; TCRdb keeps only in-frame clonotypes and omits some of them. That table gives V, J and clone size, and the DNA gave D and trimming. The data contain roughly 190,000 clones, 70% to 90% of them seen just once; the ten biggest clones take up approximately 5.1%. The clonotype comes from a woman between 65 and 79 years old with active or convalescent COVID-19. Sequenced: peripheral blood.

The CDR3 loop reads CASSATGLAGGSVNNEQFF. DNA of the CDR3: TGTGCCAGCAGCGCCACGGGGCTAGCGGGAGGCTCAGTAAACAATGAGCAGTTCTTC. The chain employs TRBV7-2 and TRBJ2-1; 11 bases align to TRBD2. The V gene's germline CDR1 is SGHTA and CDR2 FQGNSA. J lost 5 bases, V lost 5 bases, and 17 bases had no gene match. This CDR3 region has 19 residues.